A selection of T cell receptor beta chains follows, all from one sample in a study of CD8+ T cells in alopecia areata. TCRdb's copy holds only in-frame clones and misses some; the assay was immunoSEQ multiplex PCR. The sample comprises about 37,000 clones, around half of which are singletons, and about 1.8% rests with the top ten. Sequenced material: CD4+ Tregs sorted from blood. Source of these receptors: a human donor with alopecia areata. CDR3s leave out the opening cysteine and the closing phenylalanine or tryptophan. The D gene is left open where the match is weak.

ASSPRDTAYEQY - TRBV9 12 TRBJ2-7
ASSLYVGRSSYNEQF - TRBV7-2 15 TRBJ2-1
ASSQDRAGTSPEAF - TRBV4-3 14 TRBJ1-1
ASSQGQISGNTIY - TRBV4-3 13 TRBJ1-3
ASRPGASGNTIY - TRBV27 12 TRBJ1-3
ASSLALQRGGPQF - TRBV11-2 13 TRBJ2-1
SARDQGIRH - TRBV20-1 9 TRBJ1-6
ATRAGTSGIYEQY TRBD2 TRBV2 13 TRBJ2-7
AWSVKGSGNTIY - TRBV30 12 TRBJ1-3
ATRPTSGGLRSYNEQF TRBD2 TRBV5-1 16 TRBJ2-1
ASSRVGTSTSYEQY - TRBV4-2 14 TRBJ2-7
ASSMNRNYGYT - TRBV19 11 TRBJ1-2